The source of this T cell receptor (beta chain) is a study of cytomegalovirus exposure and HLA in healthy donors. Sequencing used immunoSEQ multiplex PCR; TCRdb keeps in-frame clones, though not all of them. The sample contains fewer than 100,000 clones, around 94% of which appear only once. The CDR3 covers 14 residues. Germline V gene lookup returns CDR1 MNHNS and CDR2 SASEGT. V lost 4 bases and J lost 7; bases outside the gene matches: 6. The specimen was PBMCs. This sequence was found in a woman aged 18-29 years in good health and CMV-seropositive. This chain joins TRBV6-1 and TRBJ1-5, with TRBD1 matching 8 bases. CDR3 region: CASSGTGREQPQHF. The CDR3 nucleotides read TGTGCCAGCAGTGGGACAGGGCGAGAGCAGCCCCAGCATTTT.